The entry below gives a single TCR beta chain sequence along with its context. Its antigen is unknown. There are 13 residues in the CDR3. V dropped 6 bases and J dropped 5 bases, with 16 bases sitting between them. Germline values: CDR1 DFQATT, CDR2 SNEGSKA (reference sequence). This entry belongs to a study of T cells in Graves' hyperthyroidism and ophthalmopathy. Overall study results and limits: Using 13 V-J features, a model discriminated ophthalmopathy from stable hyperthyroidism. With a median lead of approximately 6.4 months before onset, the model predicted ophthalmopathy.

The diagnoses drew upon clinical symptoms, serum thyroxine and TRAb, thyroid ultrasound and orbital computed tomography. RNA transcripts provided the source from which TCR beta CDR3 regions were amplified. In the first-round RT-PCR of the TCR CDR3, the HTBI primer set was used. MiXCR, applied by TCRdb to the multiplex PCR reads, yields one record per CDR3 protein. The sample yields hundreds of thousands of distinct CDR3 sequences, roughly 46% seen once. This chain links TRBV20-1 with TRBJ1-2; no clear D. This TCR was recovered from an adult man with Graves' disease, either hyperthyroidism or ophthalmopathy (not recorded which). The specimen was peripheral blood or thyroid tissue (not recorded which). The CDR3 sequence is CSARTGATYGYTF. In DNA, the CDR3 is TGCAGTGCCAGGACGGGCGCTACTTATGGCTACACCTTC.